This T cell receptor (beta chain) derives from a study of blood T cells in healthy people across ages. General observations from the study: Aged donors had fewer naive CD4+ cells and lower diversity than long-lived donors.

With a J-beta primer mix and a sample-barcoded 5' primer, a second PCR ran roughly 6 to 11 cycles. TCRdb itself ran the 5' RACE reads through MiXCR, one entry per CDR3 protein. The data hold approximately 1,000,000 distinct CDR3 sequences, with around two fifths observed a single time. Concerning this clonotype itself: Its antigen remains unknown.

Trimming took 0 bases from V and 5 from J, leaving 14 bases between them. CDR1 is GTSNPN and CDR2 is SVGIG in the germline V gene (reference sequence). CDR3 length: 15 amino acids. Sequenced sample: blood. The chain is built from TRBV30 and TRBJ1-5; perhaps TRBD1 as D (5 bases). This sequence was found in a man in his late teens or twenties in good health. CDR3: CAWSVGDSSYQPQHF. CDR3 bases: TGTGCCTGGAGTGTCGGTGACAGCTCTTATCAGCCCCAGCATTTT.